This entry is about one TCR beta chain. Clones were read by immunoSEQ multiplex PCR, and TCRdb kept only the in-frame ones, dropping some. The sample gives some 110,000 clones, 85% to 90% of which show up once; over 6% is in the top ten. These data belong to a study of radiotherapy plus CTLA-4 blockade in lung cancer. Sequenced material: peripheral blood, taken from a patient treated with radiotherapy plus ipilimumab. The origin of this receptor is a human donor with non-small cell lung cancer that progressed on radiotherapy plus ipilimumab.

CDR3 sequence: CASSIASSYGYTF. The CDR3 bases are TGTGCCAGTAGTATAGCCAGCTCCTATGGCTACACCTTC. The genes are TRBV19 and TRBJ1-2; the D is unclear. The V end lost 1 base, the J end lost 4 bases, and 7 bases lay between the germline ends. Germline lookup yields CDR1 LNHDA and CDR2 SQIVND (reference sequence). The length of the CDR3 is 13 residues.